This entry describes one TCR beta chain. Its cognate antigen is unknown. This specimen comes from a study of shared clonotypes between healthy human individuals. Points from the study as a whole: Only blood was sampled; tissue repertoires likely differ. Clonotypes that were shared across a handful of donors made up approximately 5% of naive CD4 clonotypes.

CDR1 and CDR2 (germline): LNHDA, SQIVND (reference sequence). V shed 10 bases, J shed 4 bases, and the junction held 6 bases outside the gene matches. CDR3 size: 13 residues. Profiling relied on immunoSEQ multiplex PCR, and the TCRdb table lists in-frame clones only, not all of them. The top ten hold about 1.8% of the sample, which has some 790,000 clones, 72% seen once. The chain joins TRBV19 to TRBJ1-4; 7 nucleotides line up with TRBD1. Input material: memory CD4+ T cells sorted from blood. Noted subset: CD45RA-negative fraction. The sequence was obtained from a woman in her twenties or thirties in good health. The CDR3 is CATNRGLNEKLFF. DNA for the CDR3: TGTGCCACAAACAGGGGTCTTAATGAAAAACTGTTTTTT.